Listed below are T cell receptor beta chains from one sample, sequenced in a study of control samples from healthy donors and cancer patients. Sequencing used immunoSEQ multiplex PCR; TCRdb keeps in-frame clones, though not all of them. Of approximately 70,000 clones listed, approximately 89% are singletons. The sequenced material came from PBMCs. These receptor sequences come from a man in his sixties with colorectal cancer. Each CDR3 is given with its conserved first and last residue. Each record gives: CDR3 DNA, CDR3 protein, D gene, clone size, V gene, J gene. The D gene is left open where the match is weak. Some rows mark clone size as missing; the rest say once, few, many or name a class of expanded clone.

DNA: TGTGCCAGCAGCCGCCAGGGGGCCGCGGATGGCTACACCTTC; CDR3: CASSRQGAADGYTF; D: TRBD1; size: .; V: TRBV7-2; J: TRBJ1-2
DNA: TGTGCCAGCAGCTTAGCGGGGGGTGTGACCCAGTACTTC; CDR3: CASSLAGGVTQYF; D: .; size: once; V: TRBV7-2; J: TRBJ2-5
DNA: TGTGCCAGCAGCCCAAAGGGACGGGGCTTTAGCACAGATACGCAGTATTTT; CDR3: CASSPKGRGFSTDTQYF; D: .; size: few; V: TRBV7-2; J: TRBJ2-3
DNA: TGCGCCAGCACATCCTGGGGCGGGGGGCAGTCAGATACGCAGTATTTT; CDR3: CASTSWGGGQSDTQYF; D: TRBD2; size: .; V: TRBV5-1; J: TRBJ2-3
DNA: TGCAGTGCTAGTCCAACCACAGATACGCAGTATTTT; CDR3: CSASPTTDTQYF; D: .; size: .; V: TRBV20-1; J: TRBJ2-3
DNA: TGTGCCAGGGCGGGCAACAAGGCGGGGGGGAATTCACCCCTCCACTTT; CDR3: CARAGNKAGGNSPLHF; D: .; size: .; V: TRBV6-4; J: TRBJ1-6
DNA: TGTGCCAGCAACCGGGACCCCCGAGGCTACACCTTC; CDR3: CASNRDPRGYTF; D: .; size: .; V: TRBV21-1; J: TRBJ1-2
DNA: TGTGCCAGCAGCTTTAGATTTAGTCAGCCCCAGCATTTT; CDR3: CASSFRFSQPQHF; D: .; size: .; V: TRBV7-2; J: TRBJ1-5
DNA: TGCGCCAGCAGCCCGGGACAGGGAGCAGGCACAGATACGCAGTATTTT; CDR3: CASSPGQGAGTDTQYF; D: TRBD1; size: once; V: TRBV10-1; J: TRBJ2-3
DNA: TGTGCCAGCAGCTTAACGGGATGGGGGGAGACCCAGTACTTC; CDR3: CASSLTGWGETQYF; D: .; size: .; V: TRBV7-2; J: TRBJ2-5
DNA: TGTGCCAGCACCGCCCCCGGGGGCAGAAACACCATATATTTT; CDR3: CASTAPGGRNTIYF; D: .; size: .; V: TRBV28; J: TRBJ1-3
DNA: TGTGCCAGCAGCTTTCAGGGGAGACGAAATGAGCAGTTCTTC; CDR3: CASSFQGRRNEQFF; D: .; size: .; V: TRBV7-9; J: TRBJ2-1
DNA: TGTGCCAGCAGCCCGGGACAGACGAACACCGGGGAGCTGTTTTTT; CDR3: CASSPGQTNTGELFF; D: TRBD1; size: .; V: TRBV7-9; J: TRBJ2-2
DNA: TGTGCCAGCAGTGAACTGGCGAACACTGAAGCTTTCTTT; CDR3: CASSELANTEAFF; D: .; size: .; V: TRBV2; J: TRBJ1-1
DNA: TGCGCCAGCAGTGACCTGGCGGTCTACACTGAAGCTTTCTTT; CDR3: CASSDLAVYTEAFF; D: .; size: .; V: TRBV10-2; J: TRBJ1-1
DNA: TGCGCCAGCAGCCAGGAAACTATTGGGGGGCACACCGGGGAGCTGTTTTTT; CDR3: CASSQETIGGHTGELFF; D: .; size: .; V: TRBV5-1; J: TRBJ2-2
DNA: TGTGCCAGCATCAACCAGGGGGGCGGGGAGCTGTTTTTT; CDR3: CASINQGGGELFF; D: .; size: .; V: TRBV12-3/TRBV12-4; J: TRBJ2-2
DNA: TGCGCCAGCAGCCCCCTGGAGGGGGCCAATGAGCAGTTCTTC; CDR3: CASSPLEGANEQFF; D: .; size: .; V: TRBV4-1; J: TRBJ2-1
DNA: TGTGCCAGCAGTGGACTAGCAGACGAGCAGTACTTC; CDR3: CASSGLADEQYF; D: TRBD2; size: .; V: TRBV12-3/TRBV12-4; J: TRBJ2-7
DNA: TGTGCCAGCAGCGAGTGGTCCGGATGGGGGAATTCACCCCTCCACTTT; CDR3: CASSEWSGWGNSPLHF; D: .; size: .; V: TRBV11-3; J: TRBJ1-6
DNA: TGTGCCAGCAGCTTAGGGCGGGCGGGGGCCCGCACAGATACGCAGTATTTT; CDR3: CASSLGRAGARTDTQYF; D: .; size: .; V: TRBV7-9; J: TRBJ2-3
DNA: TGTGCCAGCTCACCCCCGGTGGGGGTCGGGAGCAATCAGCCCCAGCATTTT; CDR3: CASSPPVGVGSNQPQHF; D: .; size: .; V: TRBV18; J: TRBJ1-5
DNA: TGTGCCAGCAGCCAGAACGGGGCGAGCTCCTACGAGCAGTACTTC; CDR3: CASSQNGASSYEQYF; D: .; size: .; V: TRBV4-2; J: TRBJ2-7
DNA: TGCGCCAGCAGCCTGGGGGGTGAAGCTTTCTTT; CDR3: CASSLGGEAFF; D: .; size: once; V: TRBV5-1; J: TRBJ1-1
DNA: TGTGCCAGCATGAAGGGGGACAGACATCAGCCCCAGCATTTT; CDR3: CASMKGDRHQPQHF; D: TRBD1; size: .; V: TRBV2; J: TRBJ1-5
DNA: TGCAGCGTTGAAGGGGGGACTAGCGCGGCCCATGAGCAGTTCTTC; CDR3: CSVEGGTSAAHEQFF; D: TRBD2; size: .; V: TRBV29-1; J: TRBJ2-1
DNA: TGCGCCAGCAGCTTGGTAGGGGACCCTGGCTACACCTTC; CDR3: CASSLVGDPGYTF; D: .; size: .; V: TRBV5-1; J: TRBJ1-2
DNA: TGTGCCAGCAGCTTGGACGGGGGGTCTTCCGGCTACACCTTC; CDR3: CASSLDGGSSGYTF; D: .; size: .; V: TRBV7-3; J: TRBJ1-2
DNA: TGCGCCAGCAGCCCTCGGGGGTCCAACACCGGGGAGCTGTTTTTT; CDR3: CASSPRGSNTGELFF; D: .; size: .; V: TRBV5-1; J: TRBJ2-2